The 30 T cell receptor beta chains listed next were all sequenced from one sample in a study of CD8 T cells in Susac syndrome. Random hexamers were used to reverse transcribe an amount of roughly 0.5 to 1 ug RNA. MiXCR, applied by TCRdb to the immunoSEQ multiplex PCR reads, yields one record per CDR3 protein. The table shows hundreds of thousands of distinct CDR3 sequences, with 95% occurring only once. Sequenced input: CD4+ T cells from PBMCs. The source of these receptors is a human donor with multiple sclerosis.

The genes are TRBV5-1 and TRBJ2-7; D gene ambiguous. V shed 0 bases and J shed 0 bases, with 7 bases lying between them. The CDR3 length is 14 residues. CDR1 is SGHRS and CDR2 is YFSETQ in the germline V gene. The CDR3: CASSLAPASYEQYF. As DNA, the CDR3 is TGCGCCAGCAGCTTGGCTCCGGCCTCCTACGAGCAGTACTTC.

The chain carries TRBV12-3 or TRBV12-4 and TRBJ2-5, with TRBD1 identical over 10 bases. This CDR3 contains 17 residues. The V and J ends lost 6 bases and 5 bases, in that order; junction bases with no gene match: 15. Here the CDR3 DNA reads TGTGCCAGCAGACCCGGGACAGGGGTTTCCCTGTGGGAGACCCAGTACTTC. Translation: CASRPGTGVSLWETQYF.

The chain recombines TRBV28 with TRBJ2-5; D perhaps matches TRBD1 (5 bases). Trimming removed 2 bases from V and 5 bases from J, with 15 bases in between. The CDR3 loop spans 15 amino acids. Germline V lookup: CDR1 MDHEN, CDR2 SYDVKM. The chain's CDR3 is CASSLAGSSWETQYF. For the CDR3, the DNA is TGTGCCAGCAGTTTAGCAGGGTCAAGTTGGGAGACCCAGTACTTC.

The chain is built from TRBV20-1 and TRBJ2-1, with TRBD1 identical over 7 bases. V trimming: 5 bases; J trimming: 0 bases; junction bases outside the gene matches: 10. Germline-derived CDR1 and CDR2 are DFQATT and SNEGSKA (reference sequence). This CDR3 is built from 16 residues. The CDR3 protein is CSAVILQGSSYNEQFF. CDR3 DNA sequence: TGCAGTGCTGTAATCCTACAGGGGAGCTCCTACAATGAGCAGTTCTTC.

This chain connects TRBV29-1 to TRBJ2-5, with D hard to call. The germline V and J ends were trimmed by 3 bases and 0 bases, with 11 bases remaining between them. The CDR3 contains 14 residues. The germline CDR1 and CDR2 sequences are SQVTM and ANQGSEA. CDR3 sequence (DNA): TGCAGCGTTGACTTGGCAGCGAACCAAGAGACCCAGTACTTC. Protein sequence: CSVDLAANQETQYF.

This chain joins TRBV20-1 and TRBJ1-5, with D hard to call. Per the germline V gene, CDR1 is DFQATT and CDR2 is SNEGSKA (reference sequence). The CDR3 consists of 12 residues. V lost 2 bases and J 6 bases, leaving 8 bases between the germline ends. DNA for the CDR3: TGCAGTGCTAGACAGTTTAGTCAGCCCCAGCATTTT. Translation: CSARQFSQPQHF.

This clonotype was seen a few times. The chain uses TRBV12-3 or TRBV12-4 and TRBJ1-2; D might be TRBD1 (5 bases). The CDR3 is 14 amino acids. The V end lost 3 bases, the J end lost 0 bases, and 8 bases lay between the germline ends. Here the CDR3 DNA reads TGTGCCAGCAGTTTTCAGGGAGCTAACTATGGCTACACCTTC. It yields the protein CASSFQGANYGYTF.

This clonotype was picked up one time. The CDR3 loop reads CASLPGLKKNDEQFF. The CDR3 DNA is TGTGCCAGCTTGCCGGGACTAAAAAAGAACGATGAGCAGTTCTTC. The V gene is TRBV18, the J gene TRBJ2-1, with 7 bases identical to TRBD2. The CDR3 is 15 amino acids. Germline trimming cut 7 bases from V and 8 bases from J; bases unmatched to any gene: 14. Looked up from germline, CDR1 is KGHSH and CDR2 is LQKENI. The complete variable domain, with remaining parts taken from reference TRBV18 and TRBJ2-1, reads NAGVMQNPRHLVRRRGQEARLRCSPMKGHSHVYWYRQLPEEGLKFMVYLQKENIIDESGMPKERFSAEFPKEGPSILRIQQVVRGDSAAYFCASLPGLKKNDEQFFGPGTRLTVL.

The chain has TRBV29-1 and TRBJ1-5; TRBD1 is a possible D gene (6 bases). V lost 4 bases, J lost 5 bases, and 9 bases lay in between. The germline gives CDR1 SQVTM, CDR2 ANQGSEA. The CDR3 sequence is 12 residues long. CDR3 in DNA: TGCAGCGTTGGGACAGCACATCAGCCCCAGCATTTT. As protein: CSVGTAHQPQHF.

This rearrangement joins TRBV29-1 to TRBJ2-1; D unresolved. The CDR3 runs to 10 residues. V was clipped by 8 bases and J by 12 bases, with 14 bases between them. CDR1 and CDR2 from the germline V gene are SQVTM and ANQGSEA. The CDR3 nucleotides are TGCAGCCACGAAGGGATTGGGCAGTTCTTC. Protein product: CSHEGIGQFF.

The genes are TRBV9 and TRBJ2-3; D gene uncertain. Germline V lookup: CDR1 SGDLS, CDR2 YYNGEE. The germline V and J ends were trimmed by 0 bases and 4 bases, with 9 bases remaining between them. This CDR3 has 14 residues. As DNA, the CDR3 is TGTGCCAGCAGCGTAGCTTCCGGCCCAGATACGCAGTATTTT. Encoded protein: CASSVASGPDTQYF.

The rearrangement links TRBV12-3 or TRBV12-4 to TRBJ2-7, with a possible D match to TRBD2 (5 bases). V was clipped by 5 bases and J by 4 bases, with 12 bases between them. The CDR3 has 13 residues. CDR3 protein: CASSPDYSYEQYF. The CDR3 DNA reads TGTGCCAGCAGTCCTGACTATTCTTACGAGCAGTACTTC.

The genes are TRBV25-1 and TRBJ1-6, with no clear D. Trimming cost V 1 base and J 11 bases, with 9 bases left between them. CDR1 and CDR2 from the germline V gene are MGHDK and SYGVNS. The CDR3 extends over 13 amino acids. The CDR3 loop reads CASSELTGTPLHF. CDR3 DNA: TGTGCCAGCAGTGAATTAACCGGCACACCCCTCCACTTT. The full variable domain, completed using reference TRBV25-1 and TRBJ1-6, is EADIYQTPRYLVIGTGKKITLECSQTMGHDKMYWYQQDPGMELHLIHYSYGVNSTEKGDLSSESTVSRIRTEHFPLTLESARPSHTSQYLCASSELTGTPLHFGNGTRLTVT.

The CDR3 spells CAAWARYNEQFF. The CDR3, as DNA: TGTGCCGCGTGGGCTAGATACAATGAGCAGTTCTTC. This sequence joins TRBV28 and TRBJ2-1; D remains unclear. CDR1 MDHEN and CDR2 SYDVKM come from the germline V gene. Trimming took 11 bases from V and 4 from J, leaving 12 bases between them. This CDR3 is 12 amino acids long. The variable domain in full, with the rest retrieved from reference TRBV28 and TRBJ2-1, is DVKVTQSSRYLVKRTGEKVFLECVQDMDHENMFWYRQDPGLGLRLIYFSYDVKMKEKGDIPEGYSVSREKKERFSLILESASTNQTSMYLCAAWARYNEQFFGPGTRLTVL.

The gene calls are TRBV19 and TRBJ1-6; a possible D gene is TRBD1 (5 bases). The V gene lost 5 bases and the J gene lost 7 bases, with 15 bases spanning the gap. The length of the CDR3 is 15 residues. In germline, CDR1 is LNHDA, CDR2 SQIVND (reference sequence). CDR3 DNA sequence: TGTGCCAGTAGTGGGGACCCGGTGGGAAATTCACCCCTCCACTTT. Amino acid sequence: CASSGDPVGNSPLHF.

The chain has TRBV20-1 and TRBJ2-1; TRBD1 is a possible D gene (6 bases). The V gene lost 3 bases and the J gene lost 7 bases, with 7 bases spanning the gap. The germline V gene has CDR1 DFQATT and CDR2 SNEGSKA (reference sequence). This CDR3 spans 11 amino acids. The CDR3 coding sequence is TGCAGTGCTAGGCAGGGGAATGAGCAGTTCTTC. As protein: CSARQGNEQFF.

V gene TRBV11-2 combines with J gene TRBJ2-7; D gene ambiguous. Per germline, CDR1 SGHAT and CDR2 FQNNGV. There are 11 residues in the CDR3. Trimming removed 7 bases from V and 5 bases from J, with 9 bases in between. This CDR3 reads CASTSMHEQYF. DNA of the CDR3: TGTGCCAGCACCTCGATGCACGAGCAGTACTTC. The full variable domain, completed using reference TRBV11-2 and TRBJ2-7, is EAGVAQSPRYKIIEKRQSVAFWCNPISGHATLYWYQQILGQGPKLLIQFQNNGVVDDSQLPKDRFSAERLKGVDSTLKIQPAKLEDSAVYLCASTSMHEQYFGPGTRLTVT.

The V gene is TRBV5-6, the J gene TRBJ1-5; D remains ambiguous. The CDR3 extends over 13 amino acids. The germline CDR1 and CDR2 sequences are SGHDT and YYEEEE. The germline V and J ends were trimmed by 0 bases and 8 bases, with 9 bases remaining between them. The CDR3 region has the DNA TGTGCCAGCAGCTTGGTTTCCGGGGAGCCCCAGCATTTT. This sequence encodes CASSLVSGEPQHF. Based on the CDR3 plus reference TRBV5-6 and TRBJ1-5, the full variable domain is DAGVTQSPTHLIKTRGQQVTLRCSPKSGHDTVSWYQQALGQGPQFIFQYYEEEERQRGNFPDRFSGHQFPNYSSELNVNALLLGDSALYLCASSLVSGEPQHFGDGTRLSIL.

Only a few counts were recorded for this clonotype. The V call is TRBV7-9, the J call TRBJ2-3; 13 nucleotides match TRBD2. The CDR3 extends over 18 amino acids. From germline, CDR1 is SEHNR and CDR2 FQNEAQ (reference sequence). J lost 2 bases, V lost 3 bases, and 8 bases had no gene match. The CDR3, as DNA: TGTGCCAGCAGCTTCCGAAGACTAGCGGGAGGAAACACAGATACGCAGTATTTT. It specifies CASSFRRLAGGNTDTQYF.

The V gene is TRBV3-1, the J gene TRBJ2-3; TRBD2 matches 8 bases. From germline, CDR1 is LGHDT and CDR2 YNNKEL (reference sequence). The J segment lost 1 base and the V segment lost 6 bases, leaving 3 bases of the junction unmatched. This CDR3 region has 14 residues. The CDR3 DNA reads TGTGCCAGCAGGCTTAGCGGGGGCACAGATACGCAGTATTTT. Translated: CASRLSGGTDTQYF.

This chain joins TRBV5-1 and TRBJ2-7, with TRBD2 identical over 7 bases. The V gene end was trimmed by 4 bases and the J gene end by 2 bases; junction bases not matched to a gene: 12. Looked up from germline, CDR1 is SGHRS and CDR2 is YFSETQ. The CDR3 contains 16 residues. The CDR3 loop is CASSRGGAGVPYEQYF. CDR3 DNA: TGCGCCAGCAGCAGAGGAGGCGCGGGAGTGCCCTACGAGCAGTACTTC.

The chain carries TRBV27 and TRBJ2-3; 9 bases match TRBD2. This CDR3 comprises 18 residues. Germline CDR1 is MNHEY and CDR2 is SMNVEV (reference sequence). Trimming took 5 bases from V and 2 from J; bases not matched to a gene: 14. This CDR3 is CASSPLVTSGVTTDTQYF. CDR3 DNA sequence: TGTGCCAGCAGTCCATTGGTGACTAGCGGAGTTACCACAGATACGCAGTATTTT.

This chain links TRBV6-5 with TRBJ1-1, with TRBD1 matching 7 bases. Trimming cost V 6 bases and J 1 base; bases outside gene matches: 8. The germline gives CDR1 MNHEY, CDR2 SVGAGI. This CDR3 is 15 amino acids long. The CDR3 region has the DNA TGTGCCAGCAGGATGAACAGGGGACGGAACACTGAAGCTTTCTTT. Its translation: CASRMNRGRNTEAFF.

The rearrangement joins TRBV4-2 to TRBJ1-2; 9 bases are a match to TRBD1. The CDR3 is 15 residues long. The V gene's germline CDR1 is LGHNA and CDR2 YNFKEQ. V dropped 3 bases and J dropped 7; count of bases not matched to a gene: 9. The CDR3 protein is CASSQDRDREGGYTF. CDR3 nucleotides: TGTGCCAGCAGCCAGGATAGGGACAGGGAGGGTGGCTACACCTTC.

This chain joins TRBV15 and TRBJ2-7, with D tentatively TRBD1 (5 bases). Germline assignment: CDR1 LNHNV and CDR2 YYDKDF (reference sequence). CDR3 length equals 14 residues. The germline V and J ends were trimmed by 0 bases and 5 bases, with 11 bases remaining between them. In nucleotides, the CDR3 is TGTGCCACCAGCAGAGATTTTCTAGGGGACGAGCAGTACTTC. Its protein product is CATSRDFLGDEQYF.

This chain joins TRBV24-1 and TRBJ1-1; the D gene is possibly TRBD1 (5 bases). V lost 3 bases and J lost 3, with 13 bases in between. This CDR3 spans 15 amino acids. Germline V lookup: CDR1 KGHDR, CDR2 SFDVKD. CDR3 region: CATSDLGTDDTEAFF. The DNA for the CDR3 is TGTGCCACCAGTGATCTTGGGACGGATGACACTGAAGCTTTCTTT.

The rearrangement links TRBV7-3 to TRBJ2-3; weak D call: TRBD1 (6 bases). CDR3 length equals 16 residues. With 2 bases removed from V and 2 bases from J, the gap between germline ends came to 14 bases. Germline CDR1 SGHTA, CDR2 FQGTGA. The CDR3: CASSLLPAGVTDTQYF. CDR3 in DNA: TGTGCCAGCAGCTTACTCCCTGCAGGGGTCACAGATACGCAGTATTTT. The full variable domain, with the rest looked up from reference TRBV7-3 and TRBJ2-3, is GAGVSQTPSNKVTEKGKYVELRCDPISGHTALYWYRQSLGQGPEFLIYFQGTGAADDSGLPNDRFFAVRPEGSVSTLKIQRTERGDSAVYLCASSLLPAGVTDTQYFGPGTRLTVL.

V gene TRBV13 combines with J gene TRBJ1-2, with D perhaps matching TRBD1 (5 bases). The CDR3 has 14 amino acids. V shed 3 bases and J shed 8 bases, with 16 bases lying between them. From germline, CDR1 is PRHDT and CDR2 FYEKMQ (reference sequence). CDR3 nucleotide sequence: TGTGCCAGCAGCTTCCTCGGACCCGGGGGAGGCTACACCTTC. Its translation: CASSFLGPGGGYTF.

This clonotype was recorded only once. The genes are TRBV10-3 and TRBJ2-7; D is uncertain. Germline CDR1 is ENHRY and CDR2 is SYGVKD. This CDR3 has 13 amino acids. Trimming pared 5 bases from V and 0 bases from J, leaving 8 bases between. Written as DNA, the CDR3 is TGTGCCATCAGTAGGGCAGGCTCCTACGAGCAGTACTTC. This gives the protein CAISRAGSYEQYF.

The chain is built from TRBV15 and TRBJ2-3; no clear D. Germline lookup yields CDR1 LNHNV and CDR2 YYDKDF (reference sequence). The CDR3 loop spans 15 amino acids. Trimming pared 5 bases from V and 2 bases from J, leaving 14 bases between. This CDR3 is CATSHLTSPTDTQYF. In nucleotides, the CDR3 is TGTGCCACCAGCCATCTGACCAGCCCCACAGATACGCAGTATTTT.